The following is a T cell receptor beta chain sequence with its context. Its antigen is currently not known. No base quality information exists; no much larger clone differs at one position. Amplification of TCR-beta CDR3 regions from genomic DNA was performed with the immunoSEQ v4 bias-controlled multiplex PCR assay, which was run blinded to group allocation. To estimate the quantities of nucleated cells and T cells in each sample, reference gene primers were added alongside the TCR-beta primers. Sequencing of the libraries was performed on an Illumina MiSeq with a 100-cycle paired-end protocol. The original methods were these. In the immunoSEQ Analyzer software, diversity and richness were calculated, with richness measured by iChao1 and clonality based on Pielou evenness and Shannon diversity on a 0-1 scale where a higher value means less diversity. CDR3 amino acid sequences together with their V/J genes were searched in VDJdb for CMV, EBV and influenza A specificities using confidence 3 and substitution 2. TCR-beta amino acid clonotype overlap between villitis of unknown etiology, infectious villitis and control repertoires was assessed with the Morisita-Horn index. TCRdb provides this immuneACCESS table in a form limited to in-frame rearrangements. Some clones are lacking; in checked studies, under half of them reflect an unresolved V gene, and why the rest are absent is not known. Clone size and V and J calls were adopted from that table, with D and trimming inferred from the DNA. The sample table holds around 3,000 clones, of which approximately 70% were seen once. Jointly, the top ten make up roughly a sixth of the sample.

This entry is derived from a study of T cells in placental villitis. As for the study more broadly: To test an allograft-versus-infection hypothesis, the study compared placental TCR-beta repertoires across three groups: villitis of unknown etiology, unaffected controls matched for gestational age, and infectious villitis. Beyond this particular receptor, the publication reports: Sequencing bulk tissue could not tell helper, regulatory or cytotoxic T cells apart, could not separate maternal from fetal T cells, and left out gamma-delta receptors. Small amounts of decidua were contained in the paraffin blocks, so some of the captured T cells, especially in controls, may have been decidual rather than villous infiltrates. Higher CMV-specific clone frequencies were found in infectious CMV cases than in villitis of unknown etiology (about 0.0099 vs 0.00097), and no difference in CMV-specific clone frequencies was seen between villitis of unknown etiology and controls.

Five infectious villitis placentae, four with confirmed cytomegalovirus and one with Toxoplasma gondii, were included and were not matched to other groups. Mothers with infectious villitis were younger, had smaller fetuses, and delivered preterm or experienced intrauterine demise in a couple of cases. Placentae were collected after delivery and underwent gross and histological evaluation before archival tissue selection. Five 10-micron scrolls were cut from each FFPE block, and DNA was isolated using the AllPrep DNA/RNA FFPE Tissue kit. NanoDrop was used to check DNA concentration and purity, while a Bioanalyzer was used to assess RNA quality. The source is a human patient with infectious villitis; the placental T cells may come from both mother and fetus. Sequenced material: placental tissue containing maternal and fetal cells.

The sequenced DNA: TGTGCCAGCAGGCCCATTGGTCAAGCCTACGAGCAGTACTTC. This encodes CASRPIGQAYEQYF. Rearrangement joined TRBV2 to TRBJ2-7, with the identity of the D gene unclear. Looking up the germline V gene yields CDR1 SNHLY and CDR2 FYNNEI. The CDR3, cysteine through phenylalanine, is 14 amino acids long. Here the CDR3 DNA is all that survives: 42 bases in frame from base 1. V drops 6 bases and J drops 2 bases, leaving 14 bases in between.